The subject of this entry is one T cell receptor beta chain. The CDR3 length is 18 residues. V was trimmed by 4 bases and J by 4 bases, leaving 20 bases between them. Germline loops: CDR1 SGHTA, CDR2 FQGTGA. The data were obtained in a study of blood T cell repertoires in COVID-19. Study-wide context: Some COVID-19 samples were acute and others convalescent; all came from the United States, Italy and Spain.

Sequencing used immunoSEQ multiplex PCR; TCRdb keeps in-frame clones, though not all of them. The sample records approximately 170,000 clones, around 84% being singletons. Participants spanned ages about 18 to 90 years and resided in 20 to 30 US areas. Donors in Cohort 3 counted as recovered after two negative PCRs, clearance, or symptom resolution. The J gene is TRBJ2-6, the V gene TRBV7-3; weak D call: TRBD1 (6 bases). This clonotype was obtained from a woman aged 45 to 65 who had recovered from COVID-19. Material for sequencing was PBMCs or T cells enriched from blood (not recorded which). The DNA of the CDR3 is TGTGCCAGCAGCTCTACAGGGAAAAGAGTAGACGGGGCCAACGTCCTGACTTTC. This sequence encodes CASSSTGKRVDGANVLTF.